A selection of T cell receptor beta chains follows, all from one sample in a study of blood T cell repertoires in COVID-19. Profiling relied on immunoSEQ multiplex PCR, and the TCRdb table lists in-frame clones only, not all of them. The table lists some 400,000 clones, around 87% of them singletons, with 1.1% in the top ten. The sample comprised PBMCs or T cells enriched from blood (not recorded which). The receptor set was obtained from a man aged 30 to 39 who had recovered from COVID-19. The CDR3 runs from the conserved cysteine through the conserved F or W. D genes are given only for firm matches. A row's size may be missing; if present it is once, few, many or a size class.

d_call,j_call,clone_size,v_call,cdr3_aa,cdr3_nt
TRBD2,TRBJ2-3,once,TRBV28,CASSSPGGIADTQYF,TGTGCCAGCAGTTCCCCGGGAGGGATCGCAGATACGCAGTATTTT
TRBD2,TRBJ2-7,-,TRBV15,CATSRDRASGKEYF,TGTGCCACCAGCAGAGATCGGGCTAGCGGGAAGGAGTACTTC
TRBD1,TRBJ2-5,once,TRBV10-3,CAISEGDSKYF,TGTGCCATCAGTGAAGGGGACAGCAAGTACTTC
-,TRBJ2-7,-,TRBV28,CASSPNTPYEQYF,TGTGCCAGCAGCCCAAACACACCCTACGAGCAGTACTTC
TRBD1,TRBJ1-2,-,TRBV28,CASSLMAITGAGGYTF,TGTGCCAGCAGTCTTATGGCCATAACAGGGGCTGGTGGCTACACCTTC
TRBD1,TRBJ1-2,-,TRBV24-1,CATSDPRQGDGYTF,TGTGCCACCAGTGATCCCCGACAGGGTGATGGCTACACCTTC
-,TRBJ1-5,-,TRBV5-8,CASSLGGEGQPQHF,TGTGCCAGCAGCTTGGGCGGGGAGGGTCAGCCCCAGCATTTT
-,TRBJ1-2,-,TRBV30,CAWSLDQDSLYGYTF,TGTGCCTGGAGTCTTGATCAGGACAGCCTCTATGGCTACACCTTC
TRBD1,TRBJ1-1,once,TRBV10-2,CASSELRTGTANTEAFF,TGCGCCAGCAGTGAGTTACGGACCGGGACAGCGAACACTGAAGCTTTCTTT
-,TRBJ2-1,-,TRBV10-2,CASRWTSSEYNEQFF,TGCGCCAGCCGCTGGACTTCCTCCGAATACAATGAGCAGTTCTTC
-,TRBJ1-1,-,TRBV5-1,CASSWAGIMNTEAFF,TGCGCCAGCAGCTGGGCCGGCATCATGAACACTGAAGCTTTCTTT
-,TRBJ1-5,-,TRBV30,CAWSVDANQPQHF,TGTGCCTGGAGTGTAGATGCGAATCAGCCCCAGCATTTT
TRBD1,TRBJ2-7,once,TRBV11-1,CASSLQGQGLYEQYF,TGTGCCAGCAGCTTACAGGGACAGGGTCTGTACGAGCAGTACTTC
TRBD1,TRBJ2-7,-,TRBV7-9,CASSSQGAAEQYF,TGTGCCAGCAGCTCCCAGGGGGCGGCCGAGCAGTACTTC
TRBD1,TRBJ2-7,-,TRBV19,CASSIIYGTEHYEQYF,TGTGCCAGTAGTATAATCTACGGGACAGAACACTACGAGCAGTACTTC
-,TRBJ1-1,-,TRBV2,CASSGDRNTEAFF,TGTGCCAGCAGTGGCGACAGGAACACTGAAGCTTTCTTT
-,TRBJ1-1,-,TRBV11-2,CASSFGEGRNTEAFF,TGTGCCAGCAGCTTTGGGGAGGGTAGGAACACTGAAGCTTTCTTT
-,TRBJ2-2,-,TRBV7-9,CASSLRGNTGELFF,TGTGCCAGCAGCTTACGAGGGAACACCGGGGAGCTGTTTTTT
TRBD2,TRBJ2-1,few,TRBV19,CASTGGEKWYNEQFF,TGTGCCAGTACGGGGGGGGAAAAGTGGTACAATGAGCAGTTCTTC
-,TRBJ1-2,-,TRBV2,CASSAMGVYGYTF,TGTGCCAGCAGTGCCATGGGCGTCTATGGCTACACCTTC
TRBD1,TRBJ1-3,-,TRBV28,CASSRQGYSGNTIYF,TGTGCCAGCAGTAGACAGGGATACTCTGGAAACACCATATATTTT
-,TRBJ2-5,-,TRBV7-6,CASSSPETETQYF,TGTGCCAGCAGCTCCCCGGAGACGGAGACCCAGTACTTC
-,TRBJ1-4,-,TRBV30,CAWSGGGSVATNEKLFF,TGTGCCTGGAGTGGGGGGGGCAGTGTCGCAACTAATGAAAAACTGTTTTTT
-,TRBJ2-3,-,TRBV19,CASRPWTSTDTQYF,TGTGCCAGTCGTCCGTGGACTAGCACAGATACGCAGTATTTT
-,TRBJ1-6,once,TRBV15,CATSRVLGTGTSPLHF,TGTGCCACCAGCAGGGTGTTGGGTACAGGGACTTCACCCCTCCACTTT
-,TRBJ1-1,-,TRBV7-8,CASSLVGGGETEAFF,TGTGCCAGCAGCTTAGTAGGGGGGGGTGAAACTGAAGCTTTCTTT
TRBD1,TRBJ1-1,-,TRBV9,CASSIGTVLSEAFF,TGTGCCAGCAGCATAGGGACAGTATTATCCGAAGCTTTCTTT
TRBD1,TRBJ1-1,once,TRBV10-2,CASSSQGGTEAFF,TGCGCCAGCAGTTCACAGGGGGGAACTGAAGCTTTCTTT
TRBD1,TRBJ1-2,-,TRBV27,CASSSHRGRGYTF,TGTGCCAGCAGTTCCCACAGGGGGAGAGGCTACACCTTC
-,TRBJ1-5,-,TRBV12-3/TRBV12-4,CASSSRSVLSQHF,TGTGCCAGCAGTTCACGGTCCGTCTTATCCCAGCATTTT
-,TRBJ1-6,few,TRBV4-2,CASSQDPLNRAAYLPLHF,TGTGCCAGCAGCCAAGACCCCCTAAACAGGGCAGCATACTTACCCCTCCACTTT
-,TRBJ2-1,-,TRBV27,CASSLAGSYEQFF,TGTGCCAGCAGTTTAGCGGGATCTTATGAGCAGTTCTTC
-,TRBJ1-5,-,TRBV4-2,CASSQDYIQVNSNQPQHF,TGTGCCAGCAGCCAAGACTATATCCAGGTGAATAGCAATCAGCCCCAGCATTTT
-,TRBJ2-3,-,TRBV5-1,CASSLYADTQYF,TGCGCCAGCAGCCTCTACGCAGATACGCAGTATTTT
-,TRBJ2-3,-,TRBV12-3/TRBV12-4,CASSLPDTQYF,TGTGCCAGCAGTTTACCGGATACGCAGTATTTT
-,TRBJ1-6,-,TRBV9,CASSVEPSGLNSPLHF,TGTGCCAGCAGCGTAGAGCCCTCAGGGCTAAATTCACCCCTCCACTTT
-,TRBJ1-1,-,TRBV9,CASSAVQNTEAFF,TGTGCCAGCAGCGCGGTCCAGAACACTGAAGCTTTCTTT
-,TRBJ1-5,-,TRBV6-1,CASSKKGGLNQPQHF,TGTGCCAGCAGTAAGAAAGGGGGTCTTAATCAGCCCCAGCATTTT
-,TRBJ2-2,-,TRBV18,CASSPFEGNTGELFF,TGTGCCAGCTCACCTTTTGAGGGAAACACCGGGGAGCTGTTTTTT
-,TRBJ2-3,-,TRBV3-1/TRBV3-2,CASSQDLSDTDTQYF,TGTGCCAGCAGCCAAGATCTTAGCGACACAGATACGCAGTATTTT
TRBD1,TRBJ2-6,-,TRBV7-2,CASSLAFVGTGGANVLTF,TGTGCCAGCAGCTTAGCGTTCGTGGGGACAGGGGGTGCCAACGTCCTGACTTTC
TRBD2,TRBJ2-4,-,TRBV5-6,CASSPGLAGAIQYF,TGTGCCAGCAGCCCGGGACTAGCGGGAGCCATTCAGTACTTC
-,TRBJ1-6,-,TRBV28,CASSLGGGSSYNSPLHF,TGTGCCAGCAGTTTGGGGGGGGGAAGCTCCTATAATTCACCCCTCCACTTT
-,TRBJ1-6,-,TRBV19,CASNGGSYNSPLHF,TGTGCCAGTAACGGGGGCTCCTATAATTCACCCCTCCACTTT
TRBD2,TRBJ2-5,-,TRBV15,CATSRAIALAGEETQYF,TGTGCCACCAGCAGAGCCATTGCCCTAGCGGGAGAAGAGACCCAGTACTTC
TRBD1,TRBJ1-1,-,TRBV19,CASRTGRRVNTEAFF,TGTGCCAGTCGGACAGGCCGGAGGGTGAACACTGAAGCTTTCTTT
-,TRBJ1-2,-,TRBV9,CASSFTEGVTGYTF,TGTGCCAGCAGCTTCACAGAGGGGGTTACTGGCTACACCTTC
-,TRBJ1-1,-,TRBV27,CASSRVPGSGTEAFF,TGTGCCAGCAGTAGAGTCCCAGGAAGTGGAACTGAAGCTTTCTTT
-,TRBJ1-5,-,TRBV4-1,CASSQDGAKAQPQHF,TGCGCCAGCAGCCAAGATGGGGCAAAAGCTCAGCCCCAGCATTTT
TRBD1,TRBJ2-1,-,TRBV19,CASSIVQGFYNEQFF,TGTGCCAGTAGTATAGTACAGGGGTTCTACAATGAGCAGTTCTTC
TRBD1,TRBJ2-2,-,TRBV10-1,CASGTGTGSTGELFF,TGCGCCAGCGGAACCGGGACAGGGTCCACCGGGGAGCTGTTTTTT